This paragraph covers one TCR beta chain sequence. Its antigen is unknown. The CDR3 contains 14 residues. The V end lost 4 bases, the J end lost 3 bases, and 13 bases lay between the germline ends. CDR1 and CDR2 from the germline V gene are SGHRS and YFSETQ. The sample comes from a study of shared clonotypes between healthy human individuals. The study, taken as a whole, reports: Naive CD4 clonotype sharing across a handful of donors was 4.5% to 6%.

Assay used: immunoSEQ multiplex PCR; TCRdb lists only in-frame clones, some missing. This sample has nearly 1,000,000 clones, with 60% to 85% found just once. Material for sequencing was memory CD4+ T cells sorted from blood. Subset reported: CD45RA-negative fraction. The source of this sequence is a man aged 18 to 29 in good health. V and J are TRBV5-1 and TRBJ1-1; the D gene is possibly TRBD1 (5 bases). The CDR3 spells CASSRSGGDTEAFF. CDR3 DNA: TGCGCCAGCAGCCGTTCGGGGGGAGACACTGAAGCTTTCTTT. Variable domain in full (rest from reference TRBV5-1 and TRBJ1-1): KAGVTQTPRYLIKTRGQQVTLSCSPISGHRSVSWYQQTPGQGLQFLFEYFSETQRNKGNFPGRFSGRQFSNSRSEMNVSTLELGDSALYLCASSRSGGDTEAFFGQGTRLTVV.